The source of this T cell receptor (beta chain) is a study of T cells in Graves' hyperthyroidism and ophthalmopathy. Study findings and constraints: Most thyroid clonotypes that were expanded above 0.001 also turned up in blood.

TCR beta CDR3 region amplification was performed from RNA transcripts. When the TCR CDR3 underwent first-round RT-PCR, the HTBI primer set was used. MiXCR, run by TCRdb on the multiplex PCR reads, gives a single entry per CDR3 protein. The sample has some 500,000 distinct CDR3 sequences; approximately 15% are singletons. This clonotype was counted at least ten times. Antigen specificity is unknown. This CDR3 comprises 15 residues. Germline V gene data show CDR1 as DFQATT and CDR2 as SNEGSKA (reference sequence). V dropped 5 bases and J dropped 6; count of bases not matched to a gene: 14. The diagnoses drew upon clinical symptoms, serum thyroxine and TRAb, thyroid ultrasound and orbital computed tomography. The authors obtained PBMCs from over 8.5 ml of fresh peripheral blood.

Sequencing input: blood. This sequence originates from a woman aged 18 to 35 with Graves' hyperthyroidism. V and J are TRBV20-1 and TRBJ2-3, with 7 bases fitting TRBD2. The CDR3 DNA follows: TGCAGTGCTCGGGGAGGGGCCAAGGTTACGGATACGCAGTATTTT. Protein product: CSARGGAKVTDTQYF.